This T cell receptor (beta chain) was obtained from a study of blood T cell repertoires in COVID-19. Whole-study context: Acute and convalescent COVID-19 samples came from the United States, Italy and Spain. Nucleic acid was either cDNA or gDNA, and it came from T cells, B-cell-depleted T cells, or PBMCs.

Original handling: Researchers report that nucleated cell counts were estimated from reference gene primer amplification. Profiled with immunoSEQ multiplex PCR; TCRdb holds only in-frame clones, not every one. That table gives V, J and clone size, and the DNA gave D and trimming. The sample contains 130,000 or so clones, roughly 80% of which appear only once. The germline gives CDR1 SGHTS, CDR2 YDEGEE. The CDR3 is made up of 16 amino acids. J lost 0 bases, V lost 2 bases, and 4 bases had no gene match. Sequencing input: peripheral blood. This receptor was obtained from a human donor in a cohort sampled during active COVID-19. The V call is TRBV5-8, the J call TRBJ2-1; 8 bases fit TRBD2. CDR3 in amino acids: CASSFSSGHSYNEQFF. The CDR3 DNA sequence: TGTGCCAGCAGCTTTTCTAGCGGGCACTCCTACAATGAGCAGTTCTTC.